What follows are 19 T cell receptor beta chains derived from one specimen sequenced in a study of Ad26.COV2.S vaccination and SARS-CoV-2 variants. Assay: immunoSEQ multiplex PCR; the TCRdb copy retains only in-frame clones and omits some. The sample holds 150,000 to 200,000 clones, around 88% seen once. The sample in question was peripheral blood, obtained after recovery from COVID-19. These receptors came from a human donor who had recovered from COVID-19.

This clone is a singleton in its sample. CDR3 loop: CASSTGGYGNTIYF. DNA for the CDR3: TGTGCCAGCAGCACCGGAGGGTATGGAAACACCATATATTTT. The V gene is TRBV7-9, the J gene TRBJ1-3; D ambiguous. V dropped 5 bases and J dropped 3 bases, with 11 bases sitting between them. This CDR3 comprises 14 residues. CDR1 is SEHNR, CDR2 FQNEAQ, per germline (reference sequence). Supplemented by reference TRBV7-9 and TRBJ1-3, the full variable domain reads DTGVSQNPRHKITKRGQNVTFRCDPISEHNRLYWYRQTLGQGPEFLTYFQNEAQLEKSRLLSDRFSAERPKGSFSTLEIQRTEQGDSAMYLCASSTGGYGNTIYFGEGSWLTVV.

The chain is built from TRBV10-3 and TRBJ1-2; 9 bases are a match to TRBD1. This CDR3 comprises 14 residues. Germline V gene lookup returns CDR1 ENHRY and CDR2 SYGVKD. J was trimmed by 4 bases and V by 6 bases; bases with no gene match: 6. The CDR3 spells CAISSQGAIYGYTF. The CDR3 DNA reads TGTGCCATCAGCTCACAGGGGGCGATCTATGGCTACACCTTC.

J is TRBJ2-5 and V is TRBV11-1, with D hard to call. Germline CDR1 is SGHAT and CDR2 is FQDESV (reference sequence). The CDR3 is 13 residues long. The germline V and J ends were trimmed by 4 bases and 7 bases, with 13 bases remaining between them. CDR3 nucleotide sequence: TGTGCCAGCAGCTATACAGACGGCGGGACCCAGTACTTC. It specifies CASSYTDGGTQYF.

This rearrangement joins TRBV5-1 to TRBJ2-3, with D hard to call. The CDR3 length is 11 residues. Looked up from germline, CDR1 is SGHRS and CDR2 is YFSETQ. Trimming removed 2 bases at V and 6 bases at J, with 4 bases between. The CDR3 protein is CASSLGDTQYF. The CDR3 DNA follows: TGCGCCAGCAGCTTAGGTGATACGCAGTATTTT.

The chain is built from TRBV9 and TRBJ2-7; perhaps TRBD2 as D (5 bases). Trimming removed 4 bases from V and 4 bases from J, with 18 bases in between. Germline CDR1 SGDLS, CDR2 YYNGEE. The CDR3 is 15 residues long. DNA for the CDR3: TGTGCCAGCAGCCGCTGGGAGACTCGGCCATACGAGCAGTACTTC. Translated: CASSRWETRPYEQYF.

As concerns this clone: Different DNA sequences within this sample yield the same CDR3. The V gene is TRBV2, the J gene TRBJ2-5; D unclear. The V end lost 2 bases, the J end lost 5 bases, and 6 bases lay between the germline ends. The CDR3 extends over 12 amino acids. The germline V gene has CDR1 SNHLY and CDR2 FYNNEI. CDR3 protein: CASSELGETQYF. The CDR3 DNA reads TGTGCCAGCAGTGAATTAGGGGAGACCCAGTACTTC.

CDR3: CASSPGLAGVYNEQFF. The DNA for the CDR3 is TGTGCCAGCTCTCCCGGACTAGCGGGAGTCTACAATGAGCAGTTCTTC. The genes are TRBV25-1 and TRBJ2-1, with 13 bases fitting TRBD2. The trim removed 8 bases at V and 3 bases at J, leaving 7 bases unmatched. The CDR3 is 16 residues long. CDR1 MGHDK and CDR2 SYGVNS come from the germline V gene.

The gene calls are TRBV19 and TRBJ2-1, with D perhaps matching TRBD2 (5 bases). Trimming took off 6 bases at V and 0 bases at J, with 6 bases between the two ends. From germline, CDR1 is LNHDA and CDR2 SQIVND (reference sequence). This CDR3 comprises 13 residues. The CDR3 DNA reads TGTGCCAGTAGGGACTTCTCCTACAATGAGCAGTTCTTC. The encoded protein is CASRDFSYNEQFF.

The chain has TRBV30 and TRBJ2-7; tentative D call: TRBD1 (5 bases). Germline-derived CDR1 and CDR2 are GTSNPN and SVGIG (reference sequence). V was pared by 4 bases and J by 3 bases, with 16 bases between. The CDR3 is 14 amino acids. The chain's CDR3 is CAWTGRQQDYEQYF. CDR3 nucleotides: TGTGCCTGGACCGGCCGGCAACAGGACTACGAGCAGTACTTC.

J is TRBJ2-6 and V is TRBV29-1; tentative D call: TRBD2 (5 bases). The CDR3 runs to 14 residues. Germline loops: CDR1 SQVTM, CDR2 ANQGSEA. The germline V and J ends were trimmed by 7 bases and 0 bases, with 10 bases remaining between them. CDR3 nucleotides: TGCAGCGCGAGGGTAGACTCTGGGGCCAACGTCCTGACTTTC. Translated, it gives CSARVDSGANVLTF.

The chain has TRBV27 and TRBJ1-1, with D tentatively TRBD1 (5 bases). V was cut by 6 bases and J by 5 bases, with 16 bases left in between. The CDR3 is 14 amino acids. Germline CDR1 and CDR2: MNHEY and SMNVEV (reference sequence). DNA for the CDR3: TGTGCCAGCAGGGTTGGGGGGGGACGGACTGAAGCTTTCTTT. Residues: CASRVGGGRTEAFF.

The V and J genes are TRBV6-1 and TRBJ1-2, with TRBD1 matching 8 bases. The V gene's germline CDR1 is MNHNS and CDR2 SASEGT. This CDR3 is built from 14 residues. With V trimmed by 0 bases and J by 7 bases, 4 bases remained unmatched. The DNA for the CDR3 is TGTGCCAGCAGTGAAGCGCACAGGGGGAGTGGCTACACCTTC. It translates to CASSEAHRGSGYTF.

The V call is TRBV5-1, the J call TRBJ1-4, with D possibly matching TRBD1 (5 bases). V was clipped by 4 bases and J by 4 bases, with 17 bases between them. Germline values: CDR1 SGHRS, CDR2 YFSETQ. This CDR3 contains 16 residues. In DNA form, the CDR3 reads TGCGCCAGCAGCCCCGGACATGGACGGTATAATGAAAAACTGTTTTTT. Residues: CASSPGHGRYNEKLFF. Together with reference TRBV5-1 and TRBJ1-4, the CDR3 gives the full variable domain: KAGVTQTPRYLIKTRGQQVTLSCSPISGHRSVSWYQQTPGQGLQFLFEYFSETQRNKGNFPGRFSGRQFSNSRSEMNVSTLELGDSALYLCASSPGHGRYNEKLFFGSGTQLSVL.

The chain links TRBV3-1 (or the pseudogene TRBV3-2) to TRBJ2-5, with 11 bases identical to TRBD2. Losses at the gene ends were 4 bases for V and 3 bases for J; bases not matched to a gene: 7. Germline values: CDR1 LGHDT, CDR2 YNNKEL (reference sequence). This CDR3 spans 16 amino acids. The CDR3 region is CASSPYALAGEETQYF. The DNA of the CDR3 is TGTGCCAGCAGCCCTTACGCACTAGCGGGGGAAGAGACCCAGTACTTC.

CDR3 nucleotide sequence: TGTGCCAGCAGCTCAAACGTGGGGACCCAGTACTTC. Protein product: CASSSNVGTQYF. The chain combines TRBV27 with TRBJ2-5; D is uncertain. There are 12 residues in the CDR3. Looked up from germline, CDR1 is MNHEY and CDR2 is SMNVEV (reference sequence). The germline V and J ends were trimmed by 6 bases and 7 bases, with 12 bases remaining between them.

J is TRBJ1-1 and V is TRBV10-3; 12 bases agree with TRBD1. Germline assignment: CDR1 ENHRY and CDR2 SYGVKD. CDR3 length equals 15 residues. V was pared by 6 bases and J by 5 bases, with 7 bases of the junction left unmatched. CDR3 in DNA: TGTGCCATCAGGGGGGACAGGGGGCCGTTAACTGAAGCTTTCTTT. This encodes CAIRGDRGPLTEAFF.

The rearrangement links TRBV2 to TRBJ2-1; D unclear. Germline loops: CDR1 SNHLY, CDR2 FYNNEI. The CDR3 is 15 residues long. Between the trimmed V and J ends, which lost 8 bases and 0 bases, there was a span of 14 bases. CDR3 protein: CASAWARSSYNEQFF. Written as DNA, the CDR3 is TGTGCCAGCGCTTGGGCCAGAAGCTCCTACAATGAGCAGTTCTTC.

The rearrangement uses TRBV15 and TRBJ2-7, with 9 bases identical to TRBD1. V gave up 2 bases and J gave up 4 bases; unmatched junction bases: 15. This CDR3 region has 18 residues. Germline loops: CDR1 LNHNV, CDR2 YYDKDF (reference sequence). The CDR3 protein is CATSRPPGGQGLIYEQYF. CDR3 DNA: TGTGCCACCAGCAGACCGCCCGGGGGACAGGGCTTAATTTACGAGCAGTACTTC.

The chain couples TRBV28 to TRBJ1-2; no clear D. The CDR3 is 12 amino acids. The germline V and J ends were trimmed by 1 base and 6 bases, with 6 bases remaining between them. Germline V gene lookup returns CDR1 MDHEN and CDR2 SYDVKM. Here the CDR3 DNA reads TGTGCCAGCAGTTTATTGGAGGATGGCTACACCTTC. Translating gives CASSLLEDGYTF.